Presented here are 7 T cell receptor beta chains from one specimen sequenced in a study of shared clonotypes between healthy human individuals (dated by TCRdb to 2018 to 2021). Libraries were made using the immunoSEQ multiplex PCR assay. TCRdb mirrors the immuneACCESS table, restricted to in-frame sequences. Some clones are absent from its copies; in checked studies, under half trace to an unresolved V gene, and the reason for the others is unknown. Here the sample has a few million clones; approximately 93% occur a single time. In total, the top ten clones hold about 0.41% of the sample. The sequenced sample was naive CD4+ T cells from PBMCs. The cell subset or site label of this sample denotes: CD45RA+ positively selected. These receptor sequences come from a young man in good health. Some clones in this sample may be carry-over from other donors' samples.

V usage is TRBV27 and J usage is TRBJ2-5; D ambiguous. This CDR3 is built from 15 residues. Germline values: CDR1 MNHEY, CDR2 SMNVEV (reference sequence). The V end lost 2 bases, the J end lost 5 bases, and 15 bases lay between the germline ends. CDR3: CASSLHLRRHETQYF. The DNA of the CDR3 is TGTGCCAGCAGTTTACACCTGCGGCGGCACGAGACCCAGTACTTC.

The CDR3 is CASTPIGGRETQYF. DNA for the CDR3: TGTGCCAGCACCCCCATTGGGGGGCGAGAGACCCAGTACTTC. The V gene is TRBV27, the J gene TRBJ2-5; tentatively, D is TRBD1 or TRBD2 (6 bases each). CDR3 length: 14 amino acids. Germline CDR1 reads MNHEY; CDR2 reads SMNVEV (reference sequence). V was cut by 7 bases and J by 4 bases, with 16 bases left in between.

The chain uses TRBV10-2 and TRBJ2-7; possibly TRBD1 or TRBD2 for D (5 bases each). In germline, CDR1 is WSHSY, CDR2 SAAADI. With 3 bases removed from V and 4 bases from J, the gap between germline ends came to 16 bases. The CDR3 spans 15 residues. CDR3 protein: CASSETGTLGYEQYF. Here the CDR3 DNA reads TGCGCCAGCAGTGAAACCGGGACCCTTGGTTACGAGCAGTACTTC.

This clone was seen a single time. The genes are TRBV7-3 and TRBJ2-1; possibly TRBD1 for D (5 bases). This CDR3 comprises 15 residues. Deletions cut 2 bases from V and 3 bases from J, with 11 bases between. Germline CDR1 and CDR2: SGHTA and FQGTGA. CDR3 residues: CASSLSPGYYNEQFF. The CDR3 DNA reads as TGTGCCAGCAGCTTATCTCCAGGGTACTACAATGAGCAGTTCTTC.

The V and J genes are TRBV14 and TRBJ2-7, with 13 bases lining up with TRBD2. With 0 bases clipped from V and 0 bases from J, the junction kept 5 bases outside the gene matches. This CDR3 contains 18 residues. Looked up from germline, CDR1 is SGHDN and CDR2 is FVKESK. The CDR3 region has the DNA TGTGCCAGCAGCCAAGATTTCGGGACTAGCGGGATCTCCTACGAGCAGTACTTC. Translated, it gives CASSQDFGTSGISYEQYF.

As regards this clone: The same CDR3 is also encoded by other DNA sequences in this sample. This rearrangement joins TRBV4-2 to TRBJ1-5; D possibly corresponds to TRBD1 (6 bases). The V end was cut by 1 base, the J end by 5 bases, with 9 bases between. There are 14 residues in the CDR3. Germline V gene data show CDR1 as LGHNA and CDR2 as YNFKEQ. The CDR3 region has the DNA TGTGCCAGCAGCCAAGCGGGGGGCGATCAGCCCCAGCATTTT. Protein sequence: CASSQAGGDQPQHF.

The chain recombines TRBV2 with TRBJ2-2; tentatively, D is TRBD1 (5 bases). The CDR3 loop spans 16 amino acids. Looked up from germline, CDR1 is SNHLY and CDR2 is FYNNEI. With 6 bases removed from V and 0 bases from J, the gap between germline ends came to 14 bases. CDR3 sequence: CASSPDRPANTGELFF. CDR3 bases: TGTGCCAGCAGCCCCGACAGACCCGCGAACACCGGGGAGCTGTTTTTT.